This is a list of T cell receptor beta chains from one sample in a study of blood T cell repertoires in COVID-19. Repertoires were generated with immunoSEQ multiplex PCR, while TCRdb's copy carries only in-frame clones and drops some. The sample yields 250,000 or so clones, around 88% seen once. Sample: peripheral blood. These TCRs come from a man younger than 45 with active or convalescent COVID-19. Both conserved end residues are part of each CDR3. The D gene is left open where the match is weak. Clone size appears in some rows only: once, few, many, or a class for an expanded clone.

j_gene,v_gene,d_gene,abundance,CDR3nt,CDR3aa
TRBJ2-1,TRBV19,NA,NA,TGTGCCAGTATGTCTCTCGGGGTCTACAATGAGCAGTTCTTC,CASMSLGVYNEQFF
TRBJ2-1,TRBV5-1,TRBD1,NA,TGCGCCAGCGGGCCCGGGACAGTTGTCGATGAGCAGTTCTTC,CASGPGTVVDEQFF
TRBJ2-5,TRBV6-2/TRBV6-3,NA,NA,TGTGCCAGCAGTTACGGGGAGCGGAGGTACCAAGAGACCCAGTACTTC,CASSYGERRYQETQYF
TRBJ1-2,TRBV6-5,NA,NA,TGTGCCAGCAGTCCACGTGGCCAGGGAAACTATGGCTACACCTTC,CASSPRGQGNYGYTF
TRBJ2-7,TRBV19,NA,NA,TGTGCCAGTAGTATTGTGGCAGGGAACACGTACGAGCAGTACTTC,CASSIVAGNTYEQYF
TRBJ2-1,TRBV20-1,TRBD2,NA,TGCAGTGCTAGTAATTTCGGACTAGCGGGGGTAGGCAATCAGCAGTTCTTC,CSASNFGLAGVGNQQFF
TRBJ2-7,TRBV4-1,NA,NA,TGCGCCAGCAGCAAAACATTAAACGAGCAGTACTTC,CASSKTLNEQYF
TRBJ2-1,TRBV12-3/TRBV12-4,TRBD1,NA,TGTGCCAGCAGTTTAGACAGGGGCGATGAGCAGTTCTTC,CASSLDRGDEQFF
TRBJ2-7,TRBV27,TRBD2,NA,TGTGCCAGCAGCCTCGGGACTAGCGGGGGTCAGGTGAAGCAGTACTTC,CASSLGTSGGQVKQYF
TRBJ2-7,TRBV15,NA,NA,TGTGCCACCAGCAACGGAAATGCCGACAAACGAAACTACGAGCAGTACTTC,CATSNGNADKRNYEQYF
TRBJ2-5,TRBV4-3,NA,NA,TGCGCCAGCAGCCAAGATGCGGGCGGGGGCCTTCAAGAGACCCAGTACTTC,CASSQDAGGGLQETQYF
TRBJ2-7,TRBV5-1,TRBD1,NA,TGCGCCAGCAGCGAGGACAGGGGGAGGTACGAGCAGTACTTC,CASSEDRGRYEQYF
TRBJ2-3,TRBV6-5,NA,NA,TGTGCCAGCAGTCCCTCCCCGACGGGTGATACGCAGTATTTT,CASSPSPTGDTQYF
TRBJ2-5,TRBV7-2,NA,NA,TGTGCCAGCAGCCCACCCACAGGCTCCCAAGAGACCCAGTACTTC,CASSPPTGSQETQYF
TRBJ2-1,TRBV7-2,NA,NA,TGTGCCAGCAGCTTAGCTGCCGGGAACTACAATGAGCAGTTCTTC,CASSLAAGNYNEQFF
TRBJ2-3,TRBV5-1,TRBD2,NA,TGCGCCAGCAGCCCGGTAGCGGGGGCCACAGATACGCAGTATTTT,CASSPVAGATDTQYF
TRBJ2-3,TRBV7-2,TRBD1,NA,TGTGCCAGCAGCATCTTGACAGGGTCAGATACGCAGTATTTT,CASSILTGSDTQYF
TRBJ1-2,TRBV3-1/TRBV3-2,TRBD1,NA,TGTGCCAGCAGCCAAGAGGGGACAGGGGGTTACGATGGCTACACCTTC,CASSQEGTGGYDGYTF
TRBJ1-5,TRBV6-5,TRBD1,NA,TGTGCCAGCAGCGGGGAACAGGGGGCTTCCCAGCCCCAGCATTTT,CASSGEQGASQPQHF
TRBJ1-2,TRBV6-5,NA,NA,TGTGCCAGCAGTCGACAGCCTAACTATGGCTACACCTTC,CASSRQPNYGYTF
TRBJ1-4,TRBV15,TRBD1,NA,TGTGCCACCAGCAGTTGGACAGGAGAAAATGAAAAACTGTTTTTT,CATSSWTGENEKLFF
TRBJ1-4,TRBV18,NA,NA,TGTGCCAGCTCACCAGCGGGGGTGGAGGAAAAACTGTTTTTT,CASSPAGVEEKLFF
TRBJ2-1,TRBV19,NA,many,TGTGCCAGTAGCCCGAGCGTTGGGGCCGGGGGTATTTCCTACAATGAGCAGTTCTTC,CASSPSVGAGGISYNEQFF
TRBJ1-2,TRBV2,NA,NA,TGTGCCAGCTTAGACAGCAGCTATGGCTACACCTTC,CASLDSSYGYTF
TRBJ2-2,TRBV5-1,TRBD1,once,TGCGCCAGCAGCTTAGACCAACAGGGGTCCGGGGAGCTGTTTTTT,CASSLDQQGSGELFF
TRBJ1-3,TRBV6-5,NA,NA,TGTGCCAGCAGTTACTCGTATACAGGGTCTGGAAACACCATATATTTT,CASSYSYTGSGNTIYF
TRBJ2-1,TRBV12-3/TRBV12-4,NA,once,TGTGCCAGCAGTCCCACTGCAAATGAGCAGTTCTTC,CASSPTANEQFF
TRBJ2-3,TRBV27,NA,NA,TGTGCCAGCAGTTCTCAGGGAGGAGTGCAGTATTTT,CASSSQGGVQYF
TRBJ1-6,TRBV28,TRBD1,few,TGTGCCAGCACCCATTGGACAGGGGGCCTTAGGGCGGCCCTCCACTTT,CASTHWTGGLRAALHF
TRBJ2-7,TRBV5-6,NA,once,TGTGCCAGCAGCCTCTTCGGGGCCTACGAGCAGTACTTC,CASSLFGAYEQYF
TRBJ1-1,TRBV27,NA,NA,TGTGCCAGCAGCTTAGGTGAGGGCACTGAAGCTTTCTTT,CASSLGEGTEAFF
TRBJ1-4,TRBV19,NA,NA,TGTGCCAGTAGTGCCGGCCGGGTTAATGAAAAACTGTTTTTT,CASSAGRVNEKLFF
TRBJ1-2,TRBV6-5,TRBD1,NA,TGTGCCAGCAGACCGCCGGGACAGGTCCGTTATGGCTACACCTTC,CASRPPGQVRYGYTF
TRBJ1-2,TRBV4-2,NA,NA,TGTGCCAGCAGCCACTCTAACCGGGACACCCGCTATGGCTACACCTTC,CASSHSNRDTRYGYTF
TRBJ1-1,TRBV19,NA,once,TGTGCCAGTAGTCCATGGGGGCAGGAGAACACTGAAGCTTTCTTT,CASSPWGQENTEAFF
TRBJ1-2,TRBV14,NA,NA,TGTGCCAGCAGCCAAGATCCCCCGTCCTGGGGGCGATCCTATGGCTACACCTTC,CASSQDPPSWGRSYGYTF
TRBJ2-7,TRBV11-2,NA,NA,TGTGCCAGCAGCTTGGGTTCACAGGGATACGAGCAGTACTTC,CASSLGSQGYEQYF
TRBJ2-3,TRBV9,NA,NA,TGTGCCAGCAGCCCGGACAGGGACTACACAGATACGCAGTATTTT,CASSPDRDYTDTQYF
TRBJ2-7,TRBV5-1,NA,NA,TGCGCCAGCAGCTTCGCAGGGACCTACGAGCAGTACTTC,CASSFAGTYEQYF
TRBJ1-1,TRBV6-5,NA,once,TGTGCCAGCAGTTACTCGGGCTACACTGAAGCTTTCTTT,CASSYSGYTEAFF
TRBJ1-2,TRBV13,TRBD1,NA,TGTGCCAGCAGCCAATTCGGGGGACAGGGATATGGCTACACCTTC,CASSQFGGQGYGYTF
TRBJ1-2,TRBV19,NA,NA,TGTGCCAGTACCACCTGGGGGGTCTATGGCTACACCTTC,CASTTWGVYGYTF
TRBJ2-1,TRBV27,NA,NA,TGTGCCAGCGGCCCGAGAGGGCGGGGAAATGAGCAGTTCTTC,CASGPRGRGNEQFF
TRBJ2-3,TRBV10-3,NA,NA,TGTGCCATCAGTGAGTCGACCGGGACTCCCCAAGCTACGCAGTATTTT,CAISESTGTPQATQYF
TRBJ2-1,TRBV4-2,TRBD2,NA,TGTGCCAGCAGCCAGTTTTGGGCGGGGGGCAACAATGAGCAGTTCTTC,CASSQFWAGGNNEQFF
TRBJ2-1,TRBV7-6,TRBD2,NA,TGTGCCAGCAGCCGGACTAGCGGGGGCTGGAATGAGCAGTTCTTC,CASSRTSGGWNEQFF
TRBJ2-1,TRBV11-2,TRBD1,NA,TGTGCCAGCAGCTGGACCGATGGACAGGGGGCCCTTTTCAATGAGCAGTTCTTC,CASSWTDGQGALFNEQFF
TRBJ2-7,TRBV7-2,NA,NA,TGTGCCAGCAGCCCTAGGAACTACGAGCAGTACTTC,CASSPRNYEQYF
TRBJ2-3,TRBV5-1,TRBD1,NA,TGCGCCAGCAGAACCGGGACAGGGGGCCCCACTACGCAGTATTTT,CASRTGTGGPTTQYF
TRBJ2-5,TRBV6-2/TRBV6-3,NA,NA,TGTGCCAGCAGTCGTGCTTCGGGACTGAGACAAGAGACCCAGTACTTC,CASSRASGLRQETQYF
TRBJ2-5,TRBV5-8,TRBD2,NA,TGTGCCAGCAGCATACCGAAGCGGGGGGGGTTGAGGGAGACCCAGTACTTC,CASSIPKRGGLRETQYF
TRBJ1-3,TRBV7-9,TRBD1,NA,TGTGCCAGCAGCTTCCCCGGGACAGTAGACTCTGGAAACACCATATATTTT,CASSFPGTVDSGNTIYF
TRBJ2-6,TRBV5-1,NA,NA,TGCGCCAGCAGCTCCGGACTTTCTGGGGCCAACGTCCTGACTTTC,CASSSGLSGANVLTF
TRBJ2-5,TRBV19,TRBD1,NA,TGTGCCAGTAGTGAGGGGGCGGCCTCGGAGACCCAGTACTTC,CASSEGAASETQYF
TRBJ2-2,TRBV6-4,TRBD2,NA,TGTGCCAGCAGATCGGGACTAAACACCGGGGAGCTGTTTTTT,CASRSGLNTGELFF